This T cell receptor beta chain was profiled in a study of cytomegalovirus exposure and HLA in healthy donors. The study, taken as a whole, reports: Rarity characterized most TCR sequences, yet some public TCRs appeared in many donors. Among the sequence variants, a highly shared cluster was likely an artifact of sequencing. The study labeled approximately 150 TCR beta chains cytomegalovirus-associated.

Healthy bone marrow donors supplied every sample. This CDR3 has 12 residues. V shed 4 bases and J shed 7 bases, with 10 bases lying between them. The V gene's germline CDR1 is ENHRY and CDR2 SYGVKD. In the PCR, 60 Vbeta and 13 Jbeta primers were used. The protocol was immunoSEQ multiplex PCR, while the TCRdb copy is restricted to in-frame clones and leaves out a portion. Recorded here are 200,000 to 250,000 clones; the top ten clones represent 0.75% to 1%. A word on this clone: Its specificity is not known.

The chain carries TRBV10-3 and TRBJ1-2; D not certain. The source of this sequence is a woman aged 25 to 39 in good health and CMV-seropositive. The sequenced material came from PBMCs. The CDR3 spells CAISGREAGYTF. The DNA for the CDR3 is TGTGCCATCAGTGGGAGGGAAGCTGGCTACACCTTC.